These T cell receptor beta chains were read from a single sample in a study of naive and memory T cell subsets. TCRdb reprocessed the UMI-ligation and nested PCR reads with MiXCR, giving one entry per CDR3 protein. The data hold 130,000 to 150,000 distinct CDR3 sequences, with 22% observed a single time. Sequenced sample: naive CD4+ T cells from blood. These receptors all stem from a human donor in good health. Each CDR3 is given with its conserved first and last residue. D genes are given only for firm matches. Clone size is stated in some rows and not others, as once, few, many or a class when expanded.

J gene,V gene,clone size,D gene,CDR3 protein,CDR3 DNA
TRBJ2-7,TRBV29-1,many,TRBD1,CSVEGTGDYEQYF,TGCAGCGTTGAAGGGACAGGGGACTACGAGCAGTACTTC
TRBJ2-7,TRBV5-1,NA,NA,CASSLEGMAPYEQYF,TGCGCCAGCAGCTTGGAGGGAATGGCCCCCTACGAGCAGTACTTC
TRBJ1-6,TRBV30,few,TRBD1,CAWRGTGYNSPLHF,TGTGCCTGGAGGGGGACAGGCTATAATTCACCCCTCCACTTT
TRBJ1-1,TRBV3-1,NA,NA,CASSQRGGQWDTEAFF,TGTGCCAGCAGCCAACGGGGAGGCCAATGGGACACTGAAGCTTTCTTT
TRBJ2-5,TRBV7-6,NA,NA,CASSLGPLQETQYF,TGTGCCAGCAGTCTTGGACCACTTCAAGAGACCCAGTACTTC
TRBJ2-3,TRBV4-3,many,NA,CASSQDGTSWDTQYF,TGCGCCAGCAGCCAAGATGGGACGAGCTGGGATACGCAGTATTTT
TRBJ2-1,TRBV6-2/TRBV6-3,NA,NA,CASNEGGQFYNEQFF,TGTGCCAGCAACGAAGGGGGACAATTCTACAATGAGCAGTTCTTC
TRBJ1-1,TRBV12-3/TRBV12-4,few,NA,CASSPRGEANTEAFF,TGTGCCAGCAGTCCGCGGGGGGAGGCGAACACTGAAGCTTTCTTT
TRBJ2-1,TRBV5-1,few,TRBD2,CASSLGLAGKFF,TGCGCCAGCAGCTTGGGACTAGCGGGGAAGTTCTTC
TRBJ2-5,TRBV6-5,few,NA,CASSGQGQETQYF,TGTGCCAGCAGTGGGCAGGGGCAAGAGACCCAGTACTTC
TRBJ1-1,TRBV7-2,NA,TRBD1,CASGADRVKEAFF,TGTGCCAGCGGGGCCGACAGGGTGAAAGAAGCTTTCTTT
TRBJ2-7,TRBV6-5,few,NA,CASTGGTYEQYF,TGTGCCAGCACTGGGGGGACCTACGAGCAGTACTTC
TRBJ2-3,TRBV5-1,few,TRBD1,CASRTGGSPDTQYF,TGCGCCAGCAGAACAGGGGGCAGTCCAGATACGCAGTATTTT
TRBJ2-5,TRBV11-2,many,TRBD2,CASSFGTSGPRTQYF,TGTGCCAGCAGCTTCGGGACTAGCGGCCCCAGGACCCAGTACTTC
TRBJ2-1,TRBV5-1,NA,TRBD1,CASSLESGQRLNEQFF,TGCGCCAGCAGCCTGGAGTCGGGACAGCGCCTCAATGAGCAGTTCTTC
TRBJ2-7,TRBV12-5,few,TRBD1,CASGSDTGDDYEQYF,TGTGCTAGTGGTTCCGACACAGGGGACGACTACGAGCAGTACTTC
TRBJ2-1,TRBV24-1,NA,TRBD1,CATSEWTGDRHEQFF,TGTGCCACCAGTGAGTGGACAGGGGATCGCCATGAGCAGTTCTTC
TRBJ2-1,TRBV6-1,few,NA,CASSDGRLLSYNEQFF,TGTGCCAGCAGTGACGGTAGGCTCCTCTCCTACAATGAGCAGTTCTTC
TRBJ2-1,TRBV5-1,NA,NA,CASSLQAGINNEQFF,TGCGCCAGCAGCCTGCAGGCGGGGATCAACAATGAGCAGTTCTTC
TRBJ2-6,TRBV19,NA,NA,CASSIFAGAGANVLTF,TGTGCCAGTAGTATATTCGCAGGGGCTGGGGCCAACGTCCTGACTTTC
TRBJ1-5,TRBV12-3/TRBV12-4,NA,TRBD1,CASTDQDRGIQPQHF,TGTGCCAGCACCGATCAGGACAGGGGTATTCAGCCCCAGCATTTT
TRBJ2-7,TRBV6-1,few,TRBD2,CASRRSGAPYEQYF,TGTGCCAGCAGAAGGAGCGGGGCCCCCTACGAGCAGTACTTC
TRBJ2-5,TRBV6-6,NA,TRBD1,CASSRIPGQGRETQYF,TGTGCCAGCAGTAGAATACCGGGACAGGGGAGGGAGACCCAGTACTTC
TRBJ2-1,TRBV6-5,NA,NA,CASSYDRGTNNEQFF,TGTGCCAGCAGTTACGATCGGGGGACAAACAATGAGCAGTTCTTC
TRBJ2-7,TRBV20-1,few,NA,CSATGSQIYEQYF,TGCAGTGCAACCGGGTCTCAAATCTACGAGCAGTACTTC
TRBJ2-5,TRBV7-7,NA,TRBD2,CASKPGLAVETQYF,TGTGCCAGCAAACCGGGACTAGCGGTAGAGACCCAGTACTTC
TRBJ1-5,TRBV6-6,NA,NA,CASSSPQGSNQPQHF,TGTGCCAGCAGTTCCCCCCAGGGCAGCAATCAGCCCCAGCATTTT